This T cell receptor beta chain comes out of a study of shared clonotypes between healthy human individuals (dated by TCRdb to 2018 to 2021). Notes on the research overall: A few men and a couple of women, aged 18 to 49 years, made up the cohort. Per donor, three plates each were used for CD4 naive and CD4 memory, two for CD8 naive, and one for CD8 memory. The study deeply sequenced blood TCR repertoires of about 5 healthy adults to estimate repertoire size and the extent of clonotype sharing between individuals. Libraries were prepared and TCR repertoires were sequenced by different laboratories using diverse techniques, in order to increase sequencing depth and limit assay-specific biases. Per donor, leukapheresis produced somewhere between about 0.9 and 9.5 billion PBMCs. General conclusions and limits of the study: Rarefaction of sorted-subset datasets indicated incomplete sequencing despite the large sequencing depth. Across a handful of donors, roughly 5.4% of naive CD4, approximately 3.5% of naive CD8, under 2.5% of memory CD4, and around 0.4% of memory CD8 clonotypes were shared. Compared with non-shared clonotypes, clonotypes shared by all four sorted-subset donors had higher generation probabilities. Estimated clonotype richness was generally larger for naive than for memory subsets. The genetic and exposure-history diversity represented was limited by the small number of donors. Only blood was sampled, and tissue TCR repertoires likely differ from those in blood. Pairwise subsampling indicated that sequencing depth was expected to affect the degree of clonotype sharing among donors.

The donors were healthy, HIV-negative adults who had no recently reported acute infections or vaccinations. Every donor was a Caucasian adult living in Nashville, Tennessee, USA. CD4+ T cells were enriched by magnetic negative selection; naive cells were then positively selected on CD45RA, and the negative fraction formed the memory subset. Blood was collected by leukapheresis, and PBMCs were isolated by Ficoll-Histopaque density gradient centrifugation and then cryopreserved in liquid nitrogen vapor phase. Analytical flow cytometry was used to check the purity and quantity of every magnetically sorted T cell population. From each sorted fraction, genomic DNA was isolated and quantified by UV absorbance on a Nanodrop 2000c. This clone was seen once. Which antigen it targets is not known. Within one base of it there is no much larger clone, and no base qualities were kept. Using the deep immunoSEQ assay, multiplex PCR amplified TCR CDR3 regions from genomic DNA. Extracted genomic DNA from each cell subset was distributed evenly across all wells of several immunoSEQ 96-well plates, and each plate was treated as a replicate. For sorted subsets, each replicate PCR was loaded with about 200 ng genomic DNA, equivalent to 25,000 to 30,000 T cell genomes. Purified libraries were quantified with a Qubit 3.0 fluorometer, sized on a Bioanalyzer 2100, and re-quantified with the KAPA Library Quantification kit. Each immunoSEQ 96-well plate was sequenced on its own single-read 150-cycle Illumina NextSeq 550 flow cell. The original methods were these. Because only junctional sequences without quality scores were contained in the immunoSEQ output, filtering matching that applied to full-length reads could not be performed. To assign V/J genes and CDR3, sequences were annotated using PyIR, a Python wrapper for IgBLAST v1.9, with IMGT germline references. Reads were filtered out if the reads had weak V/J assignments (E-value above 1e-6), no CDR3, stop codons, out-of-frame junctions, or ambiguous translated residues. V3J clonotypes were defined as sequences sharing an identical inferred V gene, J gene, and CDR3 amino acid sequence. Percentage overlap between repertoires was computed as shared unique clonotypes divided by the size of the smaller repertoire. Three approaches were used to assess repertoire richness: RTK rarefaction, the Chao1 estimator, and Recon v2.1 estimates of unobserved clonotypes. OLGA was used to compute generation probabilities for all TCRbeta clonotypes that the gDNA method yielded from four donors. As stored in TCRdb, this immuneACCESS dataset retains in-frame rearrangements with V and J assigned. A fraction of the clones does not appear; measured against another copy, unresolved V genes explain less than half of the discrepancy, and the remainder lacks a known reason. That table gives V, J and clone size, and the DNA gave D and trimming. This sample comprises about 2.4 million clones, over 85% of them detected only once. 0.35% to 0.45% of the sample rests with the top ten.

There are 16 amino acids in the CDR3, from cysteine to phenylalanine inclusive. The sequence is cut down to CDR3 DNA, 48 bases in frame from base 1. According to the germline V gene, CDR1 reads SGHRS and CDR2 reads YFSETQ. At the junction V is shortened by 2 bases and J by 3 bases; bases outside the gene matches: 3. The V and J segments used are TRBV5-1 and TRBJ2-2, and 11 bases in between align with TRBD2. The sample taken for sequencing was naive CD4+ T cells from PBMCs. This sample's cell subset or site label indicates: CD45RA+ positively selected. This receptor was identified in a man aged 18 to 30 in good health. Some clones in this sample may be carry-over from other donors' samples. The nucleotides are TGCGCCAGCAGCTTTATAGCGGGAGGGGACACCGGGGAGCTGTTTTTT. The translation is CASSFIAGGDTGELFF.